A selection of T cell receptor beta chains follows, all from one sample in a study of spatial heterogeneity in lung cancer. One entry per CDR3 protein results from TCRdb running MiXCR on the 5' RACE reads. The sample records roughly 2,500 distinct CDR3 sequences, approximately 15% being singletons. Here the sequenced sample was lung tumor tissue, taken at surgery. All receptors derive from a female donor with early-stage non-small cell lung cancer. Both conserved end residues are part of each CDR3. The order of the fields is CDR3 protein, CDR3 DNA, V gene, D gene, J gene, clone size. A D gene is named only where the DNA matches it firmly. Clone size, where shown, is once, few, many, or a class for clones that have expanded.

CATHQGANPGDEQFF TGTGCCACCCATCAAGGGGCTAACCCTGGGGATGAGCAGTTCTTC TRBV3-1 . TRBJ2-1 .
CASSPLDHTGELFF TGTGCCAGCAGTCCGCTGGATCACACCGGGGAGCTGTTTTTT TRBV28 . TRBJ2-2 .
CASSLAFYEQYF TGTGCCAGCAGCTTAGCGTTCTACGAGCAGTACTTC TRBV7-9 . TRBJ2-7 large
CSARESRGANSPLHF TGCAGTGCTAGAGAATCCCGGGGCGCGAATTCACCCCTCCACTTT TRBV20-1 . TRBJ1-6 medium-sized
CATSEPGQETQYF TGTGCCACCAGTGAACCGGGGCAAGAGACCCAGTACTTC TRBV24-1 . TRBJ2-5 medium-sized
CASSQDWAGQVTQYF TGTGCCAGCAGCCAAGATTGGGCAGGGCAGGTTACCCAGTACTTC TRBV3-1 . TRBJ2-5 medium-sized
CASSSQPSGQEAFF TGTGCCAGCAGCTCACAGCCGTCTGGACAGGAAGCTTTCTTT TRBV9 . TRBJ1-1 medium-sized
CASSTHTGELFF TGCGCCAGCAGCACGCACACCGGGGAGCTGTTTTTT TRBV4-1 . TRBJ2-2 medium-sized
CASSLTPGLGGETQYF TGTGCCAGCAGCCTCACTCCGGGACTAGGAGGAGAGACCCAGTACTTC TRBV4-2 TRBD2 TRBJ2-5 medium-sized
CAWSVKGFTLHF TGTGCCTGGAGTGTAAAGGGATTCACCCTCCACTTT TRBV30 . TRBJ1-6 medium-sized
CSVEVGRGLNIQYF TGCAGCGTTGAAGTCGGTCGGGGCTTAAACATTCAGTACTTC TRBV29-1 . TRBJ2-4 .
CASSVGRAFSGNTIYF TGTGCCAGCAGCGTAGGACGGGCGTTTTCCGGAAACACCATATATTTT TRBV9 . TRBJ1-3 many
CASSLFGTAWNEQFF TGTGCCAGCAGTTTATTCGGGACTGCTTGGAATGAGCAGTTCTTC TRBV27 . TRBJ2-1 medium-sized
CASSPPGVTQYF TGCGCCAGCAGCCCCCCCGGGGTCACCCAGTACTTC TRBV5-1 . TRBJ2-5 medium-sized
CASSSGTPGPEAFF TGTGCCAGCAGTTCCGGGACCCCCGGACCTGAAGCTTTCTTT TRBV12-3/TRBV12-4 . TRBJ1-1 few
CASSLRTGGRNTIYF TGTGCCAGCAGCTTAAGGACAGGGGGCAGAAACACCATATATTTT TRBV13 TRBD1 TRBJ1-3 .
CASSHGGPETQYF TGTGCCAGCAGCCATGGGGGGCCGGAGACCCAGTACTTC TRBV3-1 . TRBJ2-5 medium-sized
CASSFEGYNEQFF TGTGCCAGCAGTTTTGAGGGATACAATGAGCAGTTCTTC TRBV27 . TRBJ2-1 few
CASSPGPLTGYTF TGCGCCAGCAGTCCGGGTCCCTTGACTGGCTACACCTTC TRBV10-2 . TRBJ1-2 medium-sized
CASSLVGGTNEKLFF TGTGCCAGCAGCTTAGTGGGGGGAACTAATGAAAAACTGTTTTTT TRBV7-8 . TRBJ1-4 large
CASSPLSTGNEQYF TGTGCCAGCAGCCCTTTGTCGACAGGGAACGAGCAGTACTTC TRBV7-9 TRBD1 TRBJ2-7 medium-sized
CAISVQVTYEQYF TGTGCCATCAGCGTTCAGGTCACCTACGAGCAGTACTTC TRBV10-3 . TRBJ2-7 medium-sized
CASRSRVKFF TGTGCCAGCAGATCACGCGTCAAGTTCTTC TRBV28 . TRBJ2-1 medium-sized
CAISESDSVDTYEQYF TGTGCCATCAGTGAGTCGGATTCGGTAGATACCTACGAGCAGTACTTC TRBV10-3 . TRBJ2-7 few
CASSSTRANTGELFF TGTGCCAGCAGCTCGACACGGGCGAACACCGGGGAGCTGTTTTTT TRBV11-2 . TRBJ2-2 many
CASQTGETEAFF TGTGCCAGCCAGACAGGGGAAACTGAAGCTTTCTTT TRBV30 TRBD1 TRBJ1-1 medium-sized